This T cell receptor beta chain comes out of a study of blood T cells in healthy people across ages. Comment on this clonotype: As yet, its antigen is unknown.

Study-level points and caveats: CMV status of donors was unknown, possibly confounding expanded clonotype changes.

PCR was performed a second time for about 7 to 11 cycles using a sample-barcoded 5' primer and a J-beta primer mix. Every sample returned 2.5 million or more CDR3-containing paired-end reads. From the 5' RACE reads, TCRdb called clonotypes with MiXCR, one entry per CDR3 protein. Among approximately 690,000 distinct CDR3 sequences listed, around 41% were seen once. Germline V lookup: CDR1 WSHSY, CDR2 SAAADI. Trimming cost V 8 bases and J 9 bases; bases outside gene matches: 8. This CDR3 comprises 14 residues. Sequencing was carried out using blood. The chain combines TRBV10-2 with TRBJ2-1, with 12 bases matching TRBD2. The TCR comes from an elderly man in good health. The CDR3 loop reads CASDPSGGAAEQFF. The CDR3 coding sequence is TGCGCCAGCGACCCTAGCGGGGGGGCCGCTGAGCAGTTCTTC.